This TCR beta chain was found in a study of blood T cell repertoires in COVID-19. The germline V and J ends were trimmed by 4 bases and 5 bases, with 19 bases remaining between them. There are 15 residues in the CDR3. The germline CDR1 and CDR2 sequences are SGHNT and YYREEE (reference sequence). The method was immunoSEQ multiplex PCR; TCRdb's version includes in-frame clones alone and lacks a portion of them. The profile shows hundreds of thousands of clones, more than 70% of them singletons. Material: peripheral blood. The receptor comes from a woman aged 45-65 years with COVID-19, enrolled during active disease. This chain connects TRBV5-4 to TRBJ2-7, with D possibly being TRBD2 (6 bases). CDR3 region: CASSPSSGLYDEQYF. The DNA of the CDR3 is TGTGCCAGCAGCCCGAGCTCGGGACTGTACGACGAGCAGTACTTC.